Listed below are T cell receptor beta chains from one sample, sequenced in a study of T-cell reconstitution after alpha-beta-depleted transplantation in children. One entry per CDR3 protein, called by TCRdb with MiXCR from the PCR reads. This table has 750,000 to 950,000 distinct CDR3 sequences, less than 20% appearing once. Sequencing used PBMCs, mostly from graft donor cells, obtained 360 days after TCRalphabeta/CD19-depleted stem cell transplant. The receptor source for this set is a male patient between 10 and 17 years old who had a stem cell transplant for acute lymphoblastic leukemia, so the T cells may come from the graft donor. Each CDR3 is given with its conserved first and last residue. Fields, in order: V gene, clone size, D gene, J gene, CDR3 DNA, CDR3 protein. The D gene is left open where the match is weak. Only part of the rows carry a size: once, few, many, or a class if the clone is expanded.

v_gene: TRBV5-1; abundance: -; d_gene: TRBD2; j_gene: TRBJ2-3; CDR3nt: TGCGCCAGCAGCTTGCCACTAGGGACTATCGGCACAGATACGCAGTATTTT; CDR3aa: CASSLPLGTIGTDTQYF
v_gene: TRBV14; abundance: -; d_gene: -; j_gene: TRBJ1-1; CDR3nt: TGTGCCAGCAGTCACCAACCGCCCCCGATGGAAGTTTTCTTT; CDR3aa: CASSHQPPPMEVFF
v_gene: TRBV4-1; abundance: -; d_gene: -; j_gene: TRBJ1-4; CDR3nt: TGCGCCAGCAGCCAAGATGAACAGGGCCGCGAAAAACTGTTTTTT; CDR3aa: CASSQDEQGREKLFF
v_gene: TRBV29-1; abundance: many; d_gene: -; j_gene: TRBJ2-3; CDR3nt: TGCAGCGTTGAATTACGTAACACAGATACGCAGTATTTT; CDR3aa: CSVELRNTDTQYF
v_gene: TRBV7-9; abundance: -; d_gene: TRBD1; j_gene: TRBJ2-7; CDR3nt: TGTGCCAGCAGCTTTTCCCGGCGACAGGGGGCGCGGGAGCAGTACTTC; CDR3aa: CASSFSRRQGAREQYF
v_gene: TRBV25-1; abundance: many; d_gene: TRBD1; j_gene: TRBJ1-2; CDR3nt: TGTGCCAGCAGTGAATCAGGACAGGTTAACTATGGCTACACCTTC; CDR3aa: CASSESGQVNYGYTF
v_gene: TRBV4-1; abundance: -; d_gene: -; j_gene: TRBJ2-3; CDR3nt: TGCGCCAGCAGCCAGGGACTCCGCCCGATCACAGATACGCAGTATTTT; CDR3aa: CASSQGLRPITDTQYF
v_gene: TRBV20-1; abundance: -; d_gene: TRBD2; j_gene: TRBJ2-3; CDR3nt: TGCAGTGCCTTTAACCCAGGGCGGGGGGGCGGCTCAGATACGCAGTATTTT; CDR3aa: CSAFNPGRGGGSDTQYF
v_gene: TRBV9; abundance: -; d_gene: TRBD2; j_gene: TRBJ2-1; CDR3nt: TGTGCCAGCAGCGTGGGCGGGAGTGGCAATGAGCAGTTCTTC; CDR3aa: CASSVGGSGNEQFF
v_gene: TRBV3-1; abundance: many; d_gene: TRBD1; j_gene: TRBJ1-5; CDR3nt: TGTGCCAGCAGCCACAGACAGGGAGGCCGCAATCAGCCCCAGCATTTT; CDR3aa: CASSHRQGGRNQPQHF
v_gene: TRBV4-1; abundance: few; d_gene: TRBD1; j_gene: TRBJ2-7; CDR3nt: TGCGCCAGCAGCCAAGAAGGGACAGGGAGCTCCTACGAGCAGTACTTC; CDR3aa: CASSQEGTGSSYEQYF
v_gene: TRBV29-1; abundance: -; d_gene: -; j_gene: TRBJ1-5; CDR3nt: TGCAGCGTGGGAAGGTCAGCAAATAGCAATCAGCCCCAGCATTTT; CDR3aa: CSVGRSANSNQPQHF
v_gene: TRBV5-1; abundance: -; d_gene: TRBD1; j_gene: TRBJ2-7; CDR3nt: TGCGCCAGCGCAGGGACAGGGACTGTCTACGAGCAGTACTTC; CDR3aa: CASAGTGTVYEQYF
v_gene: TRBV14; abundance: few; d_gene: -; j_gene: TRBJ2-7; CDR3nt: TGTGCCAGCAGCCAAGAGCCTAGTCAGGCCCCCTACGAGCAGTACTTC; CDR3aa: CASSQEPSQAPYEQYF
v_gene: TRBV12-3/TRBV12-4; abundance: few; d_gene: TRBD1; j_gene: TRBJ1-2; CDR3nt: TGTGCCAGCAGACGACAGGGACTCGACTATGGCTACACCTTC; CDR3aa: CASRRQGLDYGYTF
v_gene: TRBV20-1; abundance: -; d_gene: -; j_gene: TRBJ2-5; CDR3nt: TGCAGTGCTAAAATCGACAGGCCTGCGGAGACCCAGTACTTC; CDR3aa: CSAKIDRPAETQYF
v_gene: TRBV5-1; abundance: many; d_gene: -; j_gene: TRBJ1-5; CDR3nt: TGCGCCAGCAGCTTTTGTAGGACGGTAAATCAGCCCCAGCATTTT; CDR3aa: CASSFCRTVNQPQHF
v_gene: TRBV7-6; abundance: -; d_gene: -; j_gene: TRBJ2-1; CDR3nt: TGTGCCAGCAGCCCGTTTGTGAATGAGCAGTTCTTC; CDR3aa: CASSPFVNEQFF
v_gene: TRBV20-1; abundance: few; d_gene: -; j_gene: TRBJ2-1; CDR3nt: TGCAGTGCTGCCGACCTTGGGGGGAGGGGGGACATTGAGCAGTTCTTC; CDR3aa: CSAADLGGRGDIEQFF
v_gene: TRBV4-1; abundance: few; d_gene: TRBD1; j_gene: TRBJ1-2; CDR3nt: TGCGCCAGCAGCCAAGCAGGGGGATATGGCTACACCTTC; CDR3aa: CASSQAGGYGYTF
v_gene: TRBV5-6; abundance: few; d_gene: TRBD2; j_gene: TRBJ2-1; CDR3nt: TGTGCCAGCAGCCTCGGGACTAGGCCGTACAATGAGCAGTTCTTC; CDR3aa: CASSLGTRPYNEQFF
v_gene: TRBV5-1; abundance: -; d_gene: -; j_gene: TRBJ2-5; CDR3nt: TGCGCCAGCAGCCTGATTCAATTGGCAGGGGAGGGTCAAGAGACCCAGTACTTC; CDR3aa: CASSLIQLAGEGQETQYF
v_gene: TRBV20-1; abundance: -; d_gene: -; j_gene: TRBJ1-4; CDR3nt: TGCAGTGCTAGAGATCTTTTTCTGCCGGGATTTAATGAAAAACTGTTTTTT; CDR3aa: CSARDLFLPGFNEKLFF
v_gene: TRBV7-9; abundance: -; d_gene: -; j_gene: TRBJ2-4; CDR3nt: TGTGCCACACAGCTAGCCAAAAACATTCAGTACTTC; CDR3aa: CATQLAKNIQYF
v_gene: TRBV20-1; abundance: -; d_gene: TRBD1; j_gene: TRBJ1-1; CDR3nt: TGCAGTGCTAGGACAGGGGAGGGCATGAACACTGAAGCTTTCTTT; CDR3aa: CSARTGEGMNTEAFF
v_gene: TRBV7-2; abundance: -; d_gene: -; j_gene: TRBJ2-2; CDR3nt: TGTGCCAGCAGCTTAGTGGGGGGGGCACCCACCGGGGAGCTGTTTTTT; CDR3aa: CASSLVGGAPTGELFF
v_gene: TRBV14; abundance: many; d_gene: -; j_gene: TRBJ2-1; CDR3nt: TGTGCCAGCAGCCAAGCTGCACTCCACAATGAGCAGTTCTTC; CDR3aa: CASSQAALHNEQFF
v_gene: TRBV18; abundance: -; d_gene: -; j_gene: TRBJ2-6; CDR3nt: TGTGCCAGCTCACCACTTGCGGGGGCCTCTGGGGCCAACGTCCTGACTTTC; CDR3aa: CASSPLAGASGANVLTF
v_gene: TRBV5-1; abundance: many; d_gene: TRBD2; j_gene: TRBJ2-1; CDR3nt: TGCGCCAGCAGCTTTACTAGCCGGACTAGCGGGGGATACAATGAGCAGTTCTTC; CDR3aa: CASSFTSRTSGGYNEQFF
v_gene: TRBV18; abundance: -; d_gene: TRBD1; j_gene: TRBJ1-2; CDR3nt: TGTGCCAGCTCACCTCCAGAACAGGGGGGGATTAACTATGGCTACACCTTC; CDR3aa: CASSPPEQGGINYGYTF
v_gene: TRBV5-1; abundance: few; d_gene: TRBD2; j_gene: TRBJ2-7; CDR3nt: TGCGCCAGCAGCTGGATAGGGACTAGCTACGAGCAGTACTTC; CDR3aa: CASSWIGTSYEQYF
v_gene: TRBV24-1; abundance: once; d_gene: TRBD2; j_gene: TRBJ2-1; CDR3nt: TGTGCCACCGGGGGGGGACTGGACAATGAGCAGTTCTTC; CDR3aa: CATGGGLDNEQFF
v_gene: TRBV14; abundance: few; d_gene: TRBD2; j_gene: TRBJ2-1; CDR3nt: TGTGCCAGCAGCCACGGCCGGACTAGCGGGAGGGGGGTCGTGGTCAATGAGCAGTTCTTC; CDR3aa: CASSHGRTSGRGVVVNEQFF
v_gene: TRBV5-1; abundance: -; d_gene: TRBD1; j_gene: TRBJ2-7; CDR3nt: TGCGCCAGCAGCTTGGGGACAGGGGTACGATACGAGCAGTACTTC; CDR3aa: CASSLGTGVRYEQYF
v_gene: TRBV5-1; abundance: few; d_gene: -; j_gene: TRBJ1-6; CDR3nt: TGCGCCAGCAGCTTGAGGAGACCGCGTAAAAGTCCCCTCCACTTT; CDR3aa: CASSLRRPRKSPLHF
v_gene: TRBV5-4; abundance: few; d_gene: TRBD1; j_gene: TRBJ1-2; CDR3nt: TGTGCCAGCAGCTGGGCTGGACAGGCTAACTATGGCTACACCTTC; CDR3aa: CASSWAGQANYGYTF
v_gene: TRBV20-1; abundance: -; d_gene: TRBD1; j_gene: TRBJ1-1; CDR3nt: TGCAGTGCCCAGGCGGACAGGAGACCACTTCGACCCACTGAAGCTTTCTTT; CDR3aa: CSAQADRRPLRPTEAFF
v_gene: TRBV5-1; abundance: -; d_gene: TRBD2; j_gene: TRBJ2-1; CDR3nt: TGCGCCAGCAGCTTCGTACTAGCGGCTTACAATGAGCAGTTCTTC; CDR3aa: CASSFVLAAYNEQFF
v_gene: TRBV21-1; abundance: -; d_gene: -; j_gene: TRBJ1-2; CDR3nt: TGTGCCAGCAGCAACCAAACAGGGGGGGGCTACACCTTC; CDR3aa: CASSNQTGGGYTF
v_gene: TRBV6-6; abundance: few; d_gene: -; j_gene: TRBJ1-1; CDR3nt: TGTGCCAGCAGTTACCAAGCTAGGATAGCTTTCTTT; CDR3aa: CASSYQARIAFF
v_gene: TRBV5-6; abundance: few; d_gene: -; j_gene: TRBJ2-3; CDR3nt: TGTGCCAGCAGCTTGCGGGGAGGGGGCAAGGATACGCAGTATTTT; CDR3aa: CASSLRGGGKDTQYF